The rows below give T cell receptor beta chains drawn from one sample of a study of cytomegalovirus exposure and HLA in healthy donors. The assay was immunoSEQ multiplex PCR, and TCRdb's table has in-frame clones only and misses some. Here the sample spans approximately 160,000 clones, just under 80% being singletons. Sequencing was done on a sample of PBMCs. Every receptor here comes from a woman aged 45-65 years in good health and CMV-seropositive. The CDR3 runs from the conserved cysteine through the conserved F or W. The D gene is left open where the match is weak. Only some rows state a clone size, as once, few, many or a class for expanded clones.

J	D	V	size	DNA	CDR3
TRBJ2-7	TRBD1	TRBV19	.	TGTGCCAGCAGCCCCGGGACAGGGCTCTCCGAGCAGTACTTC	CASSPGTGLSEQYF
TRBJ2-1	.	TRBV2	.	TGTGCCAGCAGCGGACAGCTCGGGGAGCAGTTCTTC	CASSGQLGEQFF
TRBJ1-5	TRBD1	TRBV7-9	.	TGTGCCAGCAGCTTAGCGGGGACAGGGGATCAGCCCCAGCATTTT	CASSLAGTGDQPQHF
TRBJ1-1	TRBD1	TRBV27	.	TGTGCCAGCAGTTTCTCGGGACAGAGGAACACTGAAGCTTTCTTT	CASSFSGQRNTEAFF
TRBJ2-6	.	TRBV27	few	TGTGCCAGCAGCCAGACTGGGGCCAACGGCCTGACTTTC	CASSQTGANGLTF
TRBJ1-5	TRBD1	TRBV27	.	TGTGCCAGCAGTTTATCAGGACAGGGGTCCAATCAGCCCCAGCATTTT	CASSLSGQGSNQPQHF
TRBJ2-7	TRBD1	TRBV27	.	TGTGCCAGCAGTTTAAGATTGGGACAGGGGTCGTACGAGCAGTACTTC	CASSLRLGQGSYEQYF
TRBJ1-1	.	TRBV30	.	TGTGCCTGGAGTGTATCGGGGGTAAACACTGAAGCTTTCTTT	CAWSVSGVNTEAFF
TRBJ1-2	TRBD1	TRBV9	.	TGTGCCAGCAGCACGGCCGGGACAGGGAGCATAAGTGGGAATGGCTACACCTTC	CASSTAGTGSISGNGYTF
TRBJ2-1	TRBD2	TRBV28	few	TGTGCCAGCAGTCCACTAGCGCTTAACTACAATGAGCAGTTCTTC	CASSPLALNYNEQFF
TRBJ1-4	.	TRBV6-5	.	TGTGCCAGCAGCTACTCTTGGGGGCTAACTAATGAAAAACTGTTTTTT	CASSYSWGLTNEKLFF
TRBJ1-4	.	TRBV15	.	TGTGCCACCAGCAGAGACGCGGGGTGGGAAAAACTGTTTTTT	CATSRDAGWEKLFF
TRBJ1-1	.	TRBV28	.	TGTGCCAGCAGTGTAACTGAGATCGGAGCTTTCTTT	CASSVTEIGAFF
TRBJ1-5	.	TRBV5-6	.	TGTGCCAGCAGCTCGACTTGGGAGGGCAATCAGCCCCAGCATTTT	CASSSTWEGNQPQHF
TRBJ2-3	.	TRBV27	.	TGTGCCAGCAGTCTCAGGGTCGTGGCCCCAGATACGCAGTATTTT	CASSLRVVAPDTQYF
TRBJ2-5	.	TRBV30	few	TGTGCCTGGAGTAAGGGGCTCCAAGAGACCCAGTACTTC	CAWSKGLQETQYF
TRBJ2-1	.	TRBV27	few	TGTGCCAGCGGATTCGGCGGGAATGAGCAGTTCTTC	CASGFGGNEQFF
TRBJ2-7	.	TRBV29-1	few	TGCAGCGTTGCGGACCTTGCTTTGGGGGGAGGCTACGAGCAGTACTTC	CSVADLALGGGYEQYF
TRBJ2-5	.	TRBV6-6	.	TGTGCCAGCAGTTACCTTCAGCAAGAGACCCAGTACTTC	CASSYLQQETQYF
TRBJ1-6	.	TRBV19	.	TGTGCCAGTAGTATAGTAGCGACTGTCCTCCACTTT	CASSIVATVLHF
TRBJ1-4	.	TRBV30	few	TGTGCCTGGAGTGTGGAGGGGCGCGGTGAAAAACTGTTTTTT	CAWSVEGRGEKLFF
TRBJ1-5	.	TRBV27	.	TGTGCCAGCAGTTTATGGCCAGGTCAGCCCCAGCATTTT	CASSLWPGQPQHF
TRBJ1-1	.	TRBV7-3	.	TGTGCCAGCAGCTTAACTCGGGACACGAACACTGAAGCTTTCTTT	CASSLTRDTNTEAFF
TRBJ1-2	TRBD1	TRBV12-5	.	TGTGCTAGTGGTTTAGACAGGGACCTCTATGGCTACACCTTC	CASGLDRDLYGYTF
TRBJ2-7	TRBD1	TRBV5-4	few	TGTGCCAGCAGCCCACGACAGGGGGCGCGTGAGCAGTACTTC	CASSPRQGAREQYF